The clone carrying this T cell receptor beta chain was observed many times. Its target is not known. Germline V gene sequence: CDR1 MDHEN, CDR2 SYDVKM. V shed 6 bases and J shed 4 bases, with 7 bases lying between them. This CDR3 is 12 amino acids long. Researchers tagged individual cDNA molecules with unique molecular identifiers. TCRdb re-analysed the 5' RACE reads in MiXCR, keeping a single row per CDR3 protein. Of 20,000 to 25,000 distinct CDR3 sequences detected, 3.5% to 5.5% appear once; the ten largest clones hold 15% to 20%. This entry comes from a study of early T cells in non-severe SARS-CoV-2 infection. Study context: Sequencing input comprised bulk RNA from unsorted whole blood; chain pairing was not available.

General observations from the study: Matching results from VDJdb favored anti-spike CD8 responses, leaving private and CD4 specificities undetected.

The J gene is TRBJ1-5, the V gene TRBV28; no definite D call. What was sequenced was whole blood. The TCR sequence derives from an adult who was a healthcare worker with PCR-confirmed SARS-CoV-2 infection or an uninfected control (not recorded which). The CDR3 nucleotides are TGTGCCAGCAGCCCCGTAAATCAGCCCCAGCATTTT. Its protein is CASSPVNQPQHF.